The next 24 T cell receptor beta chains were all read from a single sample in a study of breast tumors, draining lymph nodes, adjacent tissues. Samples came from axillary lymph nodes draining the breast cancer. Via MiXCR, TCRdb re-called the multiplex PCR reads, giving one row per CDR3 protein. The sample shows 180,000 or so distinct CDR3 sequences, around 33% of them seen only once. Sequenced input: axillary lymph node tissue. These receptors were collected from a female donor with breast cancer. Some clones in this sample may be carry-over from other donors' samples.

CDR3 in DNA: TGTGCCAGCAGCGTAGCCGACAGGGATACGCAGTATTTT. This gives the protein CASSVADRDTQYF. The gene calls are TRBV9 and TRBJ2-3; a possible D gene is TRBD1 (6 bases). CDR1 and CDR2 from the germline V gene are SGDLS and YYNGEE. The CDR3 loop spans 13 amino acids. V lost 0 bases and J 6 bases, leaving 8 bases between the germline ends.

Many counts were recorded for this clonotype. The chain uses TRBV12-3 or TRBV12-4 and TRBJ2-5; 8 bases align to TRBD2. The CDR3 has 16 residues. J gave up 0 bases and V 3 bases, and 6 bases lay outside the gene matches. The CDR3 DNA reads as TGTGCCAGCAGTTTCGGGGGTAGCGGGGACCAAGAGACCCAGTACTTC. Protein: CASSFGGSGDQETQYF.

Many counts were recorded for this clonotype. The chain combines TRBV9 with TRBJ2-2; D not resolved. Deletions cut 0 bases from V and 4 bases from J, with 7 bases between. CDR1 is SGDLS, CDR2 YYNGEE, per germline. The length of the CDR3 is 14 residues. Here the CDR3 reads CASSVGVSTGELFF. DNA for the CDR3: TGTGCCAGCAGCGTAGGGGTCAGCACCGGGGAGCTGTTTTTT.

Ten or more counts support this clonotype. This rearrangement joins TRBV5-1 to TRBJ1-6; TRBD1 aligns across 7 bases. The germline gives CDR1 SGHRS, CDR2 YFSETQ. V lost 2 bases and J lost 10; bases outside the gene matches: 6. The CDR3 sequence is 14 residues long. DNA of the CDR3: TGCGCCAGCAGCTTACGGCTACAGGGGTCACCCCTCCACTTT. This translates into CASSLRLQGSPLHF.

The chain links TRBV10-3 to TRBJ2-2; no definite D call. The CDR3 consists of 14 residues. V was shortened by 0 bases and J by 11 bases, with 13 bases between the two germline ends. Germline CDR1 is ENHRY and CDR2 is SYGVKD. Here the CDR3 reads CAISESSTNEELFF. CDR3 sequence (DNA): TGTGCCATCAGTGAGTCTTCAACCAATGAAGAGCTGTTTTTT.

This clonotype was observed a few times. V and J are TRBV7-8 and TRBJ1-1; tentatively, D is TRBD1 (5 bases). Between the trimmed V and J ends, which lost 0 bases and 5 bases, there was a span of 7 bases. There are 13 residues in the CDR3. The germline gives CDR1 SGHVS, CDR2 FQNEAQ. CDR3 in amino acids: CASSLARGTEAFF. The CDR3 DNA reads TGTGCCAGCAGCTTAGCGAGGGGTACTGAAGCTTTCTTT. Supplemented by reference TRBV7-8 and TRBJ1-1, the full variable domain reads GAGVSQSPRYKVAKRGQDVALRCDPISGHVSLFWYQQALGQGPEFLTYFQNEAQLDKSGLPSDRFFAERPEGSVSTLKIQRTQQEDSAVYLCASSLARGTEAFFGQGTRLTVV.

The sample holds many counts of this clonotype. V usage is TRBV2 and J usage is TRBJ1-5; 9 nucleotides agree with TRBD1. Germline CDR1 and CDR2: SNHLY and FYNNEI. With V trimmed by 5 bases and J by 0 bases, 2 bases remained unmatched. The CDR3 has 15 amino acids. The CDR3 DNA follows: TGTGCCAGCAGTCGGGACAGGGCTAGCAATCAGCCCCAGCATTTT. Translating gives CASSRDRASNQPQHF.

The sample holds many counts of this clonotype. V and J are TRBV6-6 and TRBJ2-3; no firm D call. V lost 4 bases to trimming and J lost 6 bases, with 11 bases between them. CDR1 and CDR2 (germline): MNHNY, SVGAGI (reference sequence). The CDR3 is 13 residues long. Here the CDR3 reads CASSSTTADTQYF. Here the CDR3 DNA reads TGTGCCAGCAGTTCCACGACTGCCGATACGCAGTATTTT.

Ten or more counts support this clonotype. The rearrangement joins TRBV11-2 to TRBJ1-4; a possible D gene is TRBD1 (6 bases). V was shortened by 6 bases and J by 10 bases, with 15 bases between the two germline ends. Germline V gene data show CDR1 as SGHAT and CDR2 as FQNNGV. This CDR3 region has 13 residues. This CDR3 reads CASSYPGDGKLFF. CDR3 coding DNA: TGTGCCAGCAGTTACCCAGGGGACGGAAAACTGTTTTTT.

The V and J genes are TRBV5-1 and TRBJ1-6; 8 bases line up with TRBD1. The CDR3 has 13 amino acids. Trimming at V came to 4 bases and at J to 10 bases, leaving 4 bases not matched to a gene. Germline assignment: CDR1 SGHRS and CDR2 YFSETQ. CDR3 loop: CASSTGGDSPLHF. CDR3 in DNA: TGCGCCAGCAGCACAGGGGGGGACTCACCCCTCCACTTT.

As to this clonotype: A much larger clone differs by one base, so this may be a read error. This rearrangement joins TRBV11-1 to TRBJ2-7; 7 bases align to TRBD2. This CDR3 comprises 13 residues. CDR1 is SGHAT, CDR2 FQDESV, per germline (reference sequence). V lost 2 bases to trimming and J lost 7 bases; unmatched junction nucleotides: 5. The CDR3 region is CASSLRTSSEQYF. CDR3 bases: TGTGCCAGCAGCTTAAGGACTAGTTCGGAGCAGTACTTC.

Many counts were recorded for this clonotype. The V call is TRBV4-1, the J call TRBJ2-7; 7 nucleotides match TRBD2. Germline CDR1 and CDR2: MGHRA and YSYEKL. This CDR3 has 15 residues. The V gene end was trimmed by 0 bases and the J gene end by 5 bases; junction bases not matched to a gene: 7. CDR3 amino acids: CASSQEGGGFNEQYF. CDR3 nucleotide sequence: TGCGCCAGCAGCCAAGAGGGCGGGGGATTTAACGAGCAGTACTTC.

This clonotype was found many times. This chain links TRBV24-1 with TRBJ2-5; either TRBD1 or TRBD2 may supply D (5 bases each). Deletions cut 6 bases from V and 1 base from J, with 11 bases between. The CDR3 covers 14 residues. The germline gives CDR1 KGHDR, CDR2 SFDVKD. As DNA, the CDR3 is TGTGCCACCAGTCTAGGGACGGCCCAAGAGACCCAGTACTTC. It encodes CATSLGTAQETQYF.

The chain uses TRBV14 and TRBJ1-5; tentative D call: TRBD1 (6 bases). In germline, CDR1 is SGHDN, CDR2 FVKESK. This CDR3 has 17 residues. CDR3 sequence reads: CATEGGAKGGKDQPQHF. In DNA, the CDR3 is TGTGCGACCGAAGGGGGAGCGAAAGGGGGAAAGGATCAGCCCCAGCATTTT.

Note on this clonotype: The junction differs from germline at one of its ends, possibly a read error. The rearrangement uses TRBV20-1 and TRBJ2-3; 7 bases align to TRBD1. The CDR3 loop spans 11 amino acids. Germline CDR1 DFQATT, CDR2 SNEGSKA (reference sequence). CDR3 DNA: TGCAGCCGACAGGGCACTGATACGCGGTATTTT. Translated, it gives CSRQGTDTRYF.

This clonotype has just a few counts. This chain joins TRBV2 and TRBJ1-1; a weak D match, TRBD1 (5 bases). In germline, CDR1 is SNHLY, CDR2 FYNNEI. This CDR3 is built from 12 residues. The ends were cut back, 11 bases at V and 4 bases at J, with 14 bases in the middle. The CDR3 spells CALQQGGTEAFF. CDR3 nucleotides: TGTGCCCTCCAGCAGGGAGGCACTGAAGCTTTCTTT.

This clonotype was seen at least ten times. This chain links TRBV3-1 with TRBJ2-1; 11 nucleotides align to TRBD2. This CDR3 is 14 amino acids long. Germline V lookup: CDR1 LGHDT, CDR2 YNNKEL (reference sequence). The ends lost 7 bases at V and 5 bases at J; junction bases unmatched: 4. DNA for the CDR3: TGTGCCAGCACCCCTAGCGGGGGGAACAATGAGCAGTTCTTC. Protein sequence: CASTPSGGNNEQFF.

This clonotype was counted ten times or more. The chain uses TRBV24-1 and TRBJ2-1; the D is unclear. The CDR3 contains 14 residues. CDR1 is KGHDR, CDR2 SFDVKD, per germline. V lost 4 bases, J lost 4 bases, and 10 bases lay in between. The chain's CDR3 is CATSDQADYNEQFF. Here the CDR3 DNA reads TGTGCCACCAGTGACCAGGCAGATTACAATGAGCAGTTCTTC.

A note on this clonotype: The germline gene is not matched at one end of the junction; a read error may be the cause. This sequence joins TRBV9 and TRBJ2-1; TRBD2 aligns across 9 bases. Germline V lookup: CDR1 SGDLS, CDR2 YYNGEE. The CDR3 runs 15 residues. The CDR3 DNA is TGTGCCAGCAGCGCAGGCGCGGGAGGGCGAAATGAGCCGTTCTTC. It specifies CASSAGAGGRNEPFF.

This clonotype was recorded at least ten times. The chain is built from TRBV30 and TRBJ1-5; D gene ambiguous. V lost 1 base and J 6 bases, leaving 10 bases between the germline ends. CDR1 and CDR2 from the germline V gene are GTSNPN and SVGIG (reference sequence). This CDR3 is built from 13 residues. The CDR3 DNA sequence: TGTGCCTGGAGTGATGGGGAAGTTCAGCCCCAGCATTTT. It translates to CAWSDGEVQPQHF. Supplemented by reference TRBV30 and TRBJ1-5, the full variable domain reads SQTIHQWPATLVQPVGSPLSLECTVEGTSNPNLYWYRQAAGRGLQLLFYSVGIGQISSEVPQNLSASRPQDRQFILSSKKLLLSDSGFYLCAWSDGEVQPQHFGDGTRLSIL.

The CDR3 loop reads CSAREAGGKTQYF. The CDR3 nucleotides read TGCAGTGCTAGAGAAGCGGGGGGGAAGACCCAGTACTTC. The genes are TRBV20-1 and TRBJ2-5; TRBD2 matches 10 bases. With V trimmed by 0 bases and J by 6 bases, 1 base remained unmatched. This CDR3 contains 13 residues. Germline lookup yields CDR1 DFQATT and CDR2 SNEGSKA (reference sequence).

With regard to this clonotype: This may arise from a read error, as a much more abundant clone is one base away. This chain connects TRBV4-3 to TRBJ1-2, with a weak D call TRBD1 (5 bases). CDR3 size: 17 residues. Germline V gene sequence: CDR1 LGHNA, CDR2 YSLEER. DNA of the CDR3: TGCGCCAGCCGCCAAGACGGGGGACTTGAGAGCTTGGGAGGCTACACCTTC. It yields the protein CASRQDGGLESLGGYTF.

This clonotype was seen many times. The rearrangement links TRBV7-6 to TRBJ2-3; D is uncertain. The CDR3 totals 14 residues. Germline values: CDR1 SGHVS, CDR2 FNYEAQ. Trimming removed 5 bases at V and 4 bases at J, with 13 bases between. The CDR3 nucleotides read TGTGCCAGCAGCCTATCGACAATTTCAGATACGCAGTATTTT. Residues: CASSLSTISDTQYF.

This clonotype appeared many times. The V call is TRBV20-1, the J call TRBJ2-5, with D maybe TRBD1 (6 bases). V lost 0 bases, J lost 3 bases, and 11 bases lay in between. Per the germline V gene, CDR1 is DFQATT and CDR2 is SNEGSKA (reference sequence). The CDR3 totals 14 residues. The CDR3 DNA is TGCAGTGCTAGAGAGGGCAGGGGAAAAGAGACCCAGTACTTC. Its translation: CSAREGRGKETQYF.